Listed below are T cell receptor beta chains from one sample, sequenced in a study of blood T cell repertoires in COVID-19. The data were produced by immunoSEQ multiplex PCR, yet TCRdb's version contains in-frame clones alone and is incomplete. In the table there are about 180,000 clones, approximately 80% of which are singletons. Source material: PBMCs or T cells enriched from blood (not recorded which). The receptor source for this set is a man aged 60 to 75 who had been exposed to COVID-19. Each CDR3 is given with its conserved first and last residue. A D gene is named only where the DNA matches it firmly. Clone size is not always given. Where it is, it says once, few, many or a class for expanded clones.

TRBJ1-2 NA TRBD1 TRBV12-3/TRBV12-4 CASSRTGGNGYTF TGTGCCAGCAGTAGGACAGGGGGCAATGGCTACACCTTC
TRBJ2-7 once NA TRBV5-1 CASSLGLLAGLGEQYF TGCGCCAGCAGCTTGGGGTTACTAGCCGGTTTAGGGGAGCAGTACTTC
TRBJ2-7 NA NA TRBV20-1 CSASKGFSYEQYF TGCAGTGCTAGTAAGGGGTTCTCCTACGAGCAGTACTTC
TRBJ2-4 many NA TRBV4-1 CASSQVGPGNIQYF TGCGCCAGCAGCCAAGTTGGGCCCGGCAACATTCAGTACTTC
TRBJ2-4 NA NA TRBV7-2 CASSREQGAKNIQYF TGTGCCAGCAGCCGGGAACAGGGCGCCAAAAACATTCAGTACTTC
TRBJ1-6 few TRBD1 TRBV28 CASSSPGQISPLHF TGTGCCAGCAGTTCACCGGGACAGATTTCACCCCTCCACTTT
TRBJ2-5 NA TRBD2 TRBV18 CASSPPGGTHGETQYF TGTGCCAGCTCACCACCGGGGGGGACTCACGGAGAGACCCAGTACTTC
TRBJ1-1 NA NA TRBV30 CAWSAPGTSNTEAFF TGTGCCTGGAGCGCACCTGGGACATCCAACACTGAAGCTTTCTTT
TRBJ2-7 NA NA TRBV27 CASSSPGTNYEQYF TGTGCCAGCAGCTCCCCCGGGACAAACTACGAGCAGTACTTC
TRBJ2-7 NA TRBD1 TRBV13 CASTQTTGTGHLEQYF TGTGCCAGCACCCAAACCACGGGGACAGGGCATCTCGAGCAGTACTTC
TRBJ1-5 NA NA TRBV5-8 CASSHSNQPQHF TGTGCCAGCAGCCATAGCAATCAGCCCCAGCATTTT
TRBJ1-2 many NA TRBV25-1 CASSERAQGGYTF TGTGCCAGCAGTGAAAGGGCTCAGGGGGGCTACACCTTC
TRBJ2-1 NA NA TRBV7-2 CASSLRRNEQFF TGTGCCAGCAGCTTACGTAGAAATGAGCAGTTCTTC
TRBJ2-5 NA TRBD1 TRBV6-1 CASSEAGQGVQETQYF TGTGCCAGCAGTGAAGCGGGACAGGGTGTTCAAGAGACCCAGTACTTC
TRBJ1-2 NA TRBD1 TRBV9 CASSVEAQGAQVYGYTF TGTGCCAGCAGCGTGGAGGCACAGGGGGCGCAGGTCTATGGCTACACCTTC
TRBJ1-6 NA NA TRBV19 CASSTVVSNNSPLHF TGTGCCAGTAGTACGGTAGTATCGAATAATTCACCCCTCCACTTT
TRBJ2-2 NA TRBD2 TRBV27 CASSSSGSVGELFF TGTGCCAGCAGTTCCAGCGGGAGTGTAGGGGAGCTGTTTTTT
TRBJ2-2 NA TRBD1 TRBV5-4 CASSLGQGWTGELFF TGTGCCAGCAGCTTGGGACAGGGTTGGACCGGGGAGCTGTTTTTT
TRBJ1-2 NA NA TRBV30 CAWSPGGAGGYTF TGTGCCTGGAGCCCCGGGGGTGCGGGTGGCTACACCTTC
TRBJ2-5 NA NA TRBV3-1/TRBV3-2 CASSQVREETQYF TGTGCCAGCAGCCAAGTCCGGGAGGAGACCCAGTACTTC
TRBJ1-5 NA NA TRBV6-5 CASSRRQGGNQPQHF TGTGCCAGCAGTCGCCGGCAGGGAGGGAATCAGCCCCAGCATTTT
TRBJ1-1 NA NA TRBV28 CASSYPSRRAQRPYTEAFF TGTGCCAGCAGTTACCCCTCGAGGAGGGCTCAACGGCCCTACACTGAAGCTTTCTTT
TRBJ2-7 few TRBD1 TRBV28 CASTPMGRGTGASYEQYF TGTGCCAGCACCCCGATGGGGCGAGGGACAGGGGCCTCCTACGAGCAGTACTTC
TRBJ1-6 NA TRBD1 TRBV3-1/TRBV3-2 CASSSPPGGRSPLHF TGTGCCAGCAGCTCCCCGCCAGGGGGCAGATCACCCCTCCACTTT
TRBJ2-3 NA TRBD1 TRBV9 CASSVAGQGVADTQYF TGTGCCAGCAGCGTAGCGGGACAGGGTGTCGCAGATACGCAGTATTTT
TRBJ1-5 NA NA TRBV27 CASSSLGRNQPQHF TGTGCCAGCAGTTCCCTGGGGAGAAACCAGCCCCAGCATTTT
TRBJ2-5 NA NA TRBV7-2 CASSLDRYQETQYF TGTGCCAGCAGCTTAGACAGATACCAAGAGACCCAGTACTTC
TRBJ2-1 NA TRBD2 TRBV5-1 CASTFPGGYNEQFF TGCGCCAGCACCTTCCCGGGAGGGTACAATGAGCAGTTCTTC
TRBJ1-2 NA TRBD1 TRBV5-1 CASSLTGGDDGYTF TGCGCCAGCAGCTTGACAGGGGGCGATGATGGCTACACCTTC
TRBJ1-5 NA TRBD1 TRBV19 CASSVRGQPQHF TGTGCCAGTAGTGTCAGGGGGCAGCCCCAGCATTTT